This T cell receptor (beta chain) stems from a study of blood T cell repertoires in COVID-19 (dated by TCRdb to about 2020). Broadly, across the study: Collaborator samples came from the United States, Italy and Spain and covered acute and convalescent phases of COVID-19. The samples were drawn from two sources: the first 160 participants of the ongoing ImmuneRACE study, and 950 to 1,500 subjects contributed by 6 global collaborators. Subjects who had been exposed to COVID-19, were actively infected with it, or had recovered from it provided the deeply sampled blood TCRbeta repertoires that made up the dataset. The material from the prospective study consisted of cDNA or gDNA derived from T cells, B-cell-depleted T cells, or PBMCs. HLA class I and class II types, where available, came from metadata supplied by the sample provider rather than from assay-based typing. Sample metadata almost always included a de-identified subject ID, COVID-19 status, age in years and sex. A freely available public database, intended as a resource for researchers studying the immune response to SARS-CoV-2, is where the repertoires were released. What the research found in general, with its limitations: Clinical and demographic metadata were provided uncurated, with the amount varying by source and participant.

TCRbeta CDR3 regions were amplified from genomic DNA by means of the immunoSEQ Assay, a bias-controlled multiplex PCR. The authors' analysis ran thus. Nucleated cell counts per sample were estimated from amplification of reference gene primers within the assay. Sequence reads were collapsed and filtered to measure the absolute abundance of every unique TCRbeta CDR3 rearrangement. Productive Simpson clonality was computed per sample as the square root of Simpson's diversity index over productive rearrangements. TCRdb took this table from immuneACCESS and kept in-frame rearrangements with V and J called. Such tables lack part of the clones; where checked against another copy, unresolved V genes explain under half of the gap, and the rest is unexplained. V and J calls and clone size are copied from that table; D and trimming were computed from the DNA. The sample table contains 90,000 to 150,000 clones; only one count was recorded for about 79% of them. Jointly, the top ten make up approximately 4% of the sample.

Collaborating institutions collected whole blood in K2EDTA tubes following their own protocols. For TCRbeta analysis, collaborator samples were shipped as frozen whole blood, as isolated PBMCs, or as DNA extracted from either sample type. About this clone itself: It lacks a known antigen. No quality values exist for individual bases; no much larger clone is one base distant.

This sequence was found in a woman older than 75 with acute or convalescent COVID-19. Sequencing was done on a sample of peripheral blood.

This receptor has the CDR3 CASSIAAGYGYTF. The nucleotide sequence reads as follows: TGTGCCAGTAGTATAGCGGCAGGCTATGGCTACACCTTC. The rearrangement joined TRBV19 to TRBJ1-2; the D gene identity is not certain. Its CDR3 holds 13 amino acids, cysteine through phenylalanine. Only CDR3 DNA is held: 39 bases, read in frame from base 1. V was cut back by 1 base and J by 4 bases, leaving a gap of 7 bases between them. From the germline V gene (reference sequence), CDR1 is LNHDA and CDR2 is SQIVND.